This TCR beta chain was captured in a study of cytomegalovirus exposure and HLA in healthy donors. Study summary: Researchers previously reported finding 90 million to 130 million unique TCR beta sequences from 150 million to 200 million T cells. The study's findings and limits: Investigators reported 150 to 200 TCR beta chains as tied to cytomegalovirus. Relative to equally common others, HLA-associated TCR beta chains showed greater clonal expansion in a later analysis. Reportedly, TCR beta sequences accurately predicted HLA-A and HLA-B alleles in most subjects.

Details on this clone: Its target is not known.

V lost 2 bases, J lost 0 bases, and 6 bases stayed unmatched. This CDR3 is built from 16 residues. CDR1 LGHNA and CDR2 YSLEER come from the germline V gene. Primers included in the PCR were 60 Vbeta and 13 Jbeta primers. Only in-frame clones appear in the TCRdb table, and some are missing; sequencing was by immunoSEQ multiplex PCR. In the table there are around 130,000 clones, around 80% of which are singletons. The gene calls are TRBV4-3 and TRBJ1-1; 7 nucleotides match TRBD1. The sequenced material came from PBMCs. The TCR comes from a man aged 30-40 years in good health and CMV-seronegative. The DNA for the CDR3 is TGCGCCAGCAGCCAACATCGGGACAGCCTGAACACTGAAGCTTTCTTT. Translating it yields CASSQHRDSLNTEAFF.